Presented here are 26 T cell receptor beta chains from one specimen sequenced in a study of blood T cell repertoires in COVID-19. Produced via immunoSEQ multiplex PCR; TCRdb's table is partial and in-frame only. The sample has over 45,000 clones; roughly 82% are singletons. Sequencing was carried out using peripheral blood. These receptors all stem from a woman older than 75 with acute or convalescent COVID-19.

The rearrangement links TRBV7-2 to TRBJ2-4, with D unresolved. The V gene lost 1 base and the J gene lost 1 base, with 11 bases spanning the gap. There are 16 residues in the CDR3. Germline CDR1 SGHTA, CDR2 FQGNSA. In DNA, the CDR3 is TGTGCCAGCAGCTTAGAAGCTGCCCTTGCCAAAAACATTCAGTACTTC. Residues: CASSLEAALAKNIQYF.

V and J are TRBV11-2 and TRBJ2-3; maybe TRBD1 (6 bases). The V end lost 0 bases, the J end lost 1 base, and 8 bases lay between the germline ends. The germline V gene has CDR1 SGHAT and CDR2 FQNNGV. The CDR3 covers 15 residues. CDR3 nucleotides: TGTGCCAGCAGCTTAGACAGGGGTCGCACAGATACGCAGTATTTT. This encodes CASSLDRGRTDTQYF. Full variable domain (outside the CDR3, taken from reference TRBV11-2 and TRBJ2-3): EAGVAQSPRYKIIEKRQSVAFWCNPISGHATLYWYQQILGQGPKLLIQFQNNGVVDDSQLPKDRFSAERLKGVDSTLKIQPAKLEDSAVYLCASSLDRGRTDTQYFGPGTRLTVL.

The V gene is TRBV18, the J gene TRBJ2-6, with 9 nucleotides matching TRBD1. CDR1 and CDR2 from the germline V gene are KGHSH and LQKENI. The J segment lost 3 bases and the V segment lost 3 bases, leaving 12 bases of the junction unmatched. The CDR3 runs to 19 residues. CDR3 in DNA: TGTGCCAGCTCACCGCGACAGGGGGAGATATCTGGTGGGGCCAACGTCCTGACTTTC. Its translation is CASSPRQGEISGGANVLTF.

In DNA form, the CDR3 reads TGTGCCAGCAGCCACCAGGGACAGGGGCTTCGGACTGAAGCTTTCTTT. Translated, it gives CASSHQGQGLRTEAFF. The gene calls are TRBV27 and TRBJ1-1; 10 bases map to TRBD1. Trimming cost V 6 bases and J 5 bases; bases outside gene matches: 12. The CDR3 has 16 amino acids. Germline CDR1 and CDR2: MNHEY and SMNVEV (reference sequence).

The chain has TRBV29-1 and TRBJ2-3; D is possibly TRBD2 (5 bases). The CDR3 loop spans 11 amino acids. CDR1 SQVTM and CDR2 ANQGSEA come from the germline V gene. V gave up 3 bases and J gave up 4 bases, with 5 bases separating them. In DNA form, the CDR3 reads TGCAGCGTTGACGGGGCAGATACGCAGTATTTT. It yields the protein CSVDGADTQYF.

The rearrangement uses TRBV4-2 and TRBJ2-5; possible D gene TRBD2, 6 bases. Germline V gene lookup returns CDR1 LGHNA and CDR2 YNFKEQ. The V gene lost 0 bases and the J gene lost 5 bases, with 10 bases spanning the gap. This CDR3 has 14 amino acids. The CDR3, as DNA: TGTGCCAGCAGCCAAGAAGCGGGTGGCGAGACCCAGTACTTC. It yields the protein CASSQEAGGETQYF.

The chain links TRBV19 to TRBJ1-2; 9 bases are a match to TRBD1. This CDR3 comprises 13 residues. V gave up 6 bases and J gave up 7 bases; unmatched junction bases: 6. Looked up from germline, CDR1 is LNHDA and CDR2 is SQIVND (reference sequence). For the CDR3, the DNA is TGTGCCAGTAGCCGCGACAGGGGGATTGGCTACACCTTC. This codes for CASSRDRGIGYTF.

V gene TRBV10-3 combines with J gene TRBJ2-7; 7 nucleotides line up with TRBD2. Germline V gene data show CDR1 as ENHRY and CDR2 as SYGVKD. CDR3 length equals 18 residues. V gave up 4 bases and J gave up 0 bases; unmatched junction bases: 15. The CDR3 DNA reads TGTGCCATCAGTGCACCCCGTGGTAGGCGGGGGAGCTCCTACGAGCAGTACTTC. It specifies CAISAPRGRRGSSYEQYF.

This chain joins TRBV5-1 and TRBJ1-1; 12 bases match TRBD1. V was clipped by 2 bases and J by 3 bases; unmatched bases: 5. The germline V gene encodes CDR1 SGHRS and CDR2 YFSETQ. The CDR3 totals 16 residues. The CDR3 DNA sequence: TGCGCCAGCAGCTTCGGGACAGGGGGCTTAGACACTGAAGCTTTCTTT. Protein sequence: CASSFGTGGLDTEAFF.

The chain couples TRBV28 to TRBJ1-2; 9 nucleotides agree with TRBD1. The germline gives CDR1 MDHEN, CDR2 SYDVKM. CDR3 length equals 13 residues. J gave up 8 bases and V 6 bases, and 7 bases lay outside the gene matches. For the CDR3, the DNA is TGTGCCAGCAGCACAGGGGGCGCTCGGGGCTACACCTTC. This codes for CASSTGGARGYTF.

The chain has TRBV27 and TRBJ1-6; TRBD1 is a possible D gene (5 bases). Trimming left V 5 bases short and J 7 bases short, with 9 bases between. Germline CDR1 is MNHEY and CDR2 is SMNVEV (reference sequence). The CDR3 totals 13 residues. CDR3 sequence (DNA): TGTGCCAGCAGTGGACAACGGAATTCACCCCTCCACTTT. Its translation is CASSGQRNSPLHF.

This CDR3 is CASSLGRGDYGYTF. CDR3 bases: TGTGCCAGCAGCTTGGGGCGGGGAGACTATGGCTACACCTTC. V is TRBV5-6 and J is TRBJ1-2; D is ambiguous. Germline V CDR1 and CDR2: SGHDT, YYEEEE. The CDR3 loop spans 14 amino acids. V was shortened by 0 bases and J by 3 bases, with 9 bases between the two germline ends.

The count of this clone is one. The V and J genes are TRBV5-4 and TRBJ2-7; 11 bases line up with TRBD2. The CDR3 loop spans 14 amino acids. Germline V gives CDR1 SGHNT, CDR2 YYREEE (reference sequence). Germline trimming cut 8 bases from V and 1 base from J; bases unmatched to any gene: 5. The CDR3: CASKLAGASYEQYF. CDR3 in DNA: TGTGCCAGTAAACTAGCGGGGGCTTCCTACGAGCAGTACTTC.

The rearrangement links TRBV7-6 to TRBJ2-7; 8 positions match TRBD1. Trimming cost V 0 bases and J 4 bases; bases outside gene matches: 5. Germline V gene data show CDR1 as SGHVS and CDR2 as FNYEAQ. This CDR3 contains 15 residues. The CDR3 spells CASSLAQGAQYEQYF. The CDR3 DNA follows: TGTGCCAGCAGCTTAGCGCAGGGGGCGCAATACGAGCAGTACTTC.

This clone showed up just once. The V gene is TRBV11-2, the J gene TRBJ2-1, with 7 positions matching TRBD2. The germline V gene encodes CDR1 SGHAT and CDR2 FQNNGV. The CDR3 has 16 amino acids. The junction had 9 bases not matched to a gene; V was cut back by 1 base and J by 6 bases. The CDR3 loop is CASSLGASGSGNEQFF. The DNA for the CDR3 is TGTGCCAGCAGCTTAGGGGCTAGCGGCTCAGGCAATGAGCAGTTCTTC. Complete variable domain (other parts from reference TRBV11-2 and TRBJ2-1): EAGVAQSPRYKIIEKRQSVAFWCNPISGHATLYWYQQILGQGPKLLIQFQNNGVVDDSQLPKDRFSAERLKGVDSTLKIQPAKLEDSAVYLCASSLGASGSGNEQFFGPGTRLTVL.

The chain uses TRBV7-8 and TRBJ2-2; 8 bases match TRBD2. With V trimmed by 2 bases and J by 6 bases, 8 bases remained unmatched. The CDR3 loop spans 16 amino acids. Looked up from germline, CDR1 is SGHVS and CDR2 is FQNEAQ. The CDR3 loop reads CASSLSMGLGAGELFF. CDR3 DNA sequence: TGTGCCAGCAGCTTAAGTATGGGACTAGGGGCCGGGGAGCTGTTTTTT.

The V call is TRBV16, the J call TRBJ2-7; tentative D call: TRBD1 (5 bases). Germline V lookup: CDR1 KGHSY, CDR2 FQNENV. This CDR3 comprises 13 residues. Trimming took 0 bases from V and 4 from J, leaving 7 bases between them. CDR3 amino acids: CASSQSGEYEQYF. CDR3 DNA sequence: TGTGCCAGCAGCCAATCAGGGGAATACGAGCAGTACTTC. The variable domain in full, with the rest retrieved from reference TRBV16 and TRBJ2-7, is GEEVAQTPKHLVRGEGQKAKLYCAPIKGHSYVFWYQQVLKNEFKFLISFQNENVFDETGMPKERFSAKCLPNSPCSLEIQATKLEDSAVYFCASSQSGEYEQYFGPGTRLTVT.

The CDR3 bases are TGTGCCAGCAGCCCCCTGACAGCAATGAACACTGAAGCTTTCTTT. Protein sequence: CASSPLTAMNTEAFF. The chain uses TRBV2 and TRBJ1-1; possibly TRBD1 for D (5 bases). This CDR3 comprises 15 residues. From germline, CDR1 is SNHLY and CDR2 FYNNEI. The V end was cut by 6 bases, the J end by 0 bases, with 14 bases between.

The chain has TRBV7-8 and TRBJ1-1; D call uncertain. The germline V gene encodes CDR1 SGHVS and CDR2 FQNEAQ. The ends were cut back, 6 bases at V and 0 bases at J, with 17 bases in the middle. The length of the CDR3 is 16 residues. CDR3 DNA sequence: TGTGCCAGCAGAGGCAAGGGCGGGATAATGAACACTGAAGCTTTCTTT. Protein product: CASRGKGGIMNTEAFF.

A single count supports this clone. The V gene is TRBV27, the J gene TRBJ1-5; D perhaps matches TRBD1 (6 bases). The V gene lost 7 bases and the J gene lost 4 bases, with 29 bases spanning the gap. The CDR3 runs 19 residues. Germline CDR1 reads MNHEY; CDR2 reads SMNVEV (reference sequence). The CDR3 reads CASKSFGLYKTGENQPQHF. DNA for the CDR3: TGTGCCAGCAAAAGTTTCGGGCTTTATAAGACAGGAGAGAATCAGCCCCAGCATTTT.

The CDR3 coding sequence is TGTGCCAGTAGTATTCGGGCAGGGCGGACAGATACGCAGTATTTT. Amino acid sequence: CASSIRAGRTDTQYF. The chain carries TRBV19 and TRBJ2-3, with a possible D match to TRBD1 (5 bases). Germline values: CDR1 LNHDA, CDR2 SQIVND (reference sequence). The CDR3 has 15 amino acids. The V end lost 3 bases, the J end lost 3 bases, and 13 bases lay between the germline ends.

This clone showed up just a few times. This chain joins TRBV11-2 and TRBJ2-2, with 7 bases lining up with TRBD2. The germline gives CDR1 SGHAT, CDR2 FQNNGV. J was trimmed by 0 bases and V by 1 base; bases with no gene match: 11. This CDR3 spans 19 amino acids. CDR3 sequence: CASSLGRLAVKTNTGELFF. The DNA for the CDR3 is TGTGCCAGCAGCTTAGGGCGGCTAGCGGTAAAAACGAACACCGGGGAGCTGTTTTTT.

This chain connects TRBV7-9 to TRBJ2-6, with unresolved D. V was pared by 0 bases and J by 13 bases, with 10 bases between. Germline CDR1 and CDR2: SEHNR and FQNEAQ (reference sequence). The CDR3 is 13 amino acids. CDR3 nucleotides: TGTGCCAGCAGCTTAGCACAGTCCACAGTCCTGACTTTC. Translating gives CASSLAQSTVLTF.

V is TRBV5-6 and J is TRBJ1-2; 9 nucleotides agree with TRBD1. Trimming cost V 3 bases and J 0 bases; bases outside gene matches: 12. The germline V gene encodes CDR1 SGHDT and CDR2 YYEEEE. The CDR3 runs to 18 residues. In nucleotides, the CDR3 is TGTGCCAGCAGCTCGCAAGGACAGGGGCAGGGAGCTAACTATGGCTACACCTTC. Its protein product is CASSSQGQGQGANYGYTF.

This rearrangement joins TRBV7-8 to TRBJ2-7; 12 bases fit TRBD1. Unmatched junction bases numbered 7, after V lost 5 bases and J lost 2 bases. Per germline, CDR1 SGHVS and CDR2 FQNEAQ. The CDR3 contains 16 residues. In DNA form, the CDR3 reads TGTGCCAGCAGCGCATTGGGACAGGGGGCCCCCTACGAGCAGTACTTC. Protein: CASSALGQGAPYEQYF.

This chain uses TRBV2 with TRBJ2-1; 9 bases line up with TRBD1. The germline V gene encodes CDR1 SNHLY and CDR2 FYNNEI. The CDR3 runs 14 residues. Unmatched junction bases numbered 9, after V lost 7 bases and J lost 8 bases. The CDR3 protein is CASTKDRGTDEQFF. In DNA form, the CDR3 reads TGTGCCAGCACGAAGGACAGGGGTACCGATGAGCAGTTCTTC.